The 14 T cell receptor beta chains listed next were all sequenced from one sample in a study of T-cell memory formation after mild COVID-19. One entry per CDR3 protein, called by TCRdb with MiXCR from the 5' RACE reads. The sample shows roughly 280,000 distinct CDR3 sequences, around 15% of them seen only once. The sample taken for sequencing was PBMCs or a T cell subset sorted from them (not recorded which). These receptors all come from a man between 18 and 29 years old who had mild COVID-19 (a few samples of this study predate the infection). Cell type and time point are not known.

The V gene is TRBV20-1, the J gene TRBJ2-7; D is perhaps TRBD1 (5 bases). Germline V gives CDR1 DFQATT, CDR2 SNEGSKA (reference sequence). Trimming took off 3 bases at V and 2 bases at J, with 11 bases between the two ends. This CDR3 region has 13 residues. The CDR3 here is CSARKGQAYEQYF. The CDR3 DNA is TGCAGTGCTAGGAAGGGGCAGGCCTACGAGCAGTACTTC.

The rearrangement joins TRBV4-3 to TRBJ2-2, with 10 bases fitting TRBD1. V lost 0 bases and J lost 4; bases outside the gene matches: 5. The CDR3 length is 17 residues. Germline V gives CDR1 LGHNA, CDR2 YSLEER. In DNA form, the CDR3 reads TGCGCCAGCAGCCAAGAATGGGACAGGGGTTCCACCGGGGAGCTGTTTTTT. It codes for CASSQEWDRGSTGELFF.

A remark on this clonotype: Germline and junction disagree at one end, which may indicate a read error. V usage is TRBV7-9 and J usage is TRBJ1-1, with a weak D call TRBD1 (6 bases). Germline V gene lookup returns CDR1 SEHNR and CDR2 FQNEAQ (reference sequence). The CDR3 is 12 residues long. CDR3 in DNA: TGTGCCAGCAGCTTGGGGGGCACTGAAGTTTTCTTT. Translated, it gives CASSLGGTEVFF.

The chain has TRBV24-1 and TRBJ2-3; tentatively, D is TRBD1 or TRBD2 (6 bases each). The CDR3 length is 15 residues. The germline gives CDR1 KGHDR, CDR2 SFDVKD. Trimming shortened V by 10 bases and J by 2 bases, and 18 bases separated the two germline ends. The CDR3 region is CATTKGSGATDTQYF. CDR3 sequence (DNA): TGTGCCACGACTAAGGGTTCGGGGGCCACAGATACGCAGTATTTT.

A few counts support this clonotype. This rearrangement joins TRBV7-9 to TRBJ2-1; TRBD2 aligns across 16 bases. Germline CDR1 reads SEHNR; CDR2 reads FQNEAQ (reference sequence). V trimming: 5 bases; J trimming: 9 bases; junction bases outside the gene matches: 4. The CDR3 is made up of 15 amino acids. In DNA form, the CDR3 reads TGTGCCAGCAGCCCGGGACTAGCGGGGGGGCCTGAGCAGTTCTTC. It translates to CASSPGLAGGPEQFF.

CDR3 protein: CASSLELVAYYGYTF. For the CDR3, the DNA is TGTGCCAGCAGCTTAGAGTTGGTGGCCTACTATGGCTACACCTTC. J is TRBJ1-2 and V is TRBV7-9; D unclear. Trimming took 1 base from V and 3 from J, leaving 12 bases between them. This CDR3 spans 15 amino acids. The V gene's germline CDR1 is SEHNR and CDR2 FQNEAQ (reference sequence).

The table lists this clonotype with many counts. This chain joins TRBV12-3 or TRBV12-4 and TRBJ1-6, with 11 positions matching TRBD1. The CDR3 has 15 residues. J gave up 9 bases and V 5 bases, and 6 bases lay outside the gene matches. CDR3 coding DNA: TGTGCCAGCAGTCGAGGGACAGGGGGTAGTTCACCCCTCCACTTT. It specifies CASSRGTGGSSPLHF.

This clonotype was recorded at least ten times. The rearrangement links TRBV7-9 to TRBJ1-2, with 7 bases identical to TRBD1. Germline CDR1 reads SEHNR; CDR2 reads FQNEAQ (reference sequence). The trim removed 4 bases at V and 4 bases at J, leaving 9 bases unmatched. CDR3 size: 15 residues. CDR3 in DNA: TGTGCCAGCAGCTCGACAGGGCAACACTCCTATGGCTACACCTTC. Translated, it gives CASSSTGQHSYGYTF.

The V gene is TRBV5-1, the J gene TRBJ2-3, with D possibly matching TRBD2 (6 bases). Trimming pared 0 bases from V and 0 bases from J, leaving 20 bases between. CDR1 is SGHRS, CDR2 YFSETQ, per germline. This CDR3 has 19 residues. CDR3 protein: CASSLAWRRGPASTDTQYF. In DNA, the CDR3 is TGCGCCAGCAGCTTGGCCTGGAGGCGGGGTCCCGCTAGCACAGATACGCAGTATTTT.

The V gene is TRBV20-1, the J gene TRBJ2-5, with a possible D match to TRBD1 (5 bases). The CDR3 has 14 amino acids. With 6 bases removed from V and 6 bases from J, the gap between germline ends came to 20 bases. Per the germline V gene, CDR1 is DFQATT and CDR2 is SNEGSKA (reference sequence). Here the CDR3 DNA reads TGCAGTGCCCCCATTCCCGGACATGTACAGACCCAGTACTTC. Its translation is CSAPIPGHVQTQYF.

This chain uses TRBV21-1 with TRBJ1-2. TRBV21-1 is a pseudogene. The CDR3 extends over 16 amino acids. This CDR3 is CASSSHRRPRGYGYTF. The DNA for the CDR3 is TGTGCCAGCAGCAGCCACCGACGACCCAGAGGGTATGGCTACACCTTC.

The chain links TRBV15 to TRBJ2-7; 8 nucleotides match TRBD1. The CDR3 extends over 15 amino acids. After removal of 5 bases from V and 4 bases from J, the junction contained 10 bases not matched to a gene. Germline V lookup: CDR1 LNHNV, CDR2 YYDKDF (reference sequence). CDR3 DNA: TGTGCCACCAGCGGCCCGGGACAGGACAAATACGAGCAGTACTTC. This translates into CATSGPGQDKYEQYF.

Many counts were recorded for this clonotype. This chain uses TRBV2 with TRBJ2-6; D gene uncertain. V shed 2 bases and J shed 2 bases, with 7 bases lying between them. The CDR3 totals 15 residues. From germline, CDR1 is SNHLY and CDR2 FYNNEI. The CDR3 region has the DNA TGTGCCAGCAGTGAATCGGACGCTGGGGCCAACGTCCTGACTTTC. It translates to CASSESDAGANVLTF. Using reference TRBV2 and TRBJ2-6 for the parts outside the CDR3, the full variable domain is EPEVTQTPSHQVTQMGQEVILRCVPISNHLYFYWYRQILGQKVEFLVSFYNNEISEKSEIFDDQFSVERPDGSNFTLKIRSTKLEDSAMYFCASSESDAGANVLTFGAGSRLTVL.

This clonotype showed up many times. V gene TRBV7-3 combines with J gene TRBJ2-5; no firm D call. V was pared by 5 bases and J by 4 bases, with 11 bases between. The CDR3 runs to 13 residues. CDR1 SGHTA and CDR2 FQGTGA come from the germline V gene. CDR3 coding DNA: TGTGCCAGCAGCGTAGATATAAGAGAGACCCAGTACTTC. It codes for CASSVDIRETQYF.